This note documents a single TCR beta chain sequence. Relative to the germline gene, one junction end is altered; a read error may explain this. Participants' own reports of clinical history determined their cohort assignment. CDR1 and CDR2 (germline): SGHRS, YFSETQ. CDR3 length: 14 amino acids. The data stem from a study of blood T cell repertoires in COVID-19. Across the study: Samples representing acute and convalescent COVID-19 were sourced from the United States, Italy and Spain. PBMCs, B-cell-depleted T cells, or T cells provided the cDNA or gDNA that made up the material.

As originally analysed: Reference gene primers were amplified, and this amplification served to estimate nucleated cell counts. Method: immunoSEQ multiplex PCR; TCRdb's copy keeps in-frame clones and lacks some. V, J and clone size derive from that table, while D and trimming were established from the DNA sequence. Found here are 250,000 or so clones, 88% of them singletons; the top ten hold roughly 3%. The receptor's source is a woman aged 40 to 49 who had been exposed to COVID-19. Sample: PBMCs or T cells enriched from blood (not recorded which). The chain has TRBV5-1 and TRBJ2-2; weak D call: TRBD2 (6 bases). CDR3 DNA sequence: TGTGCCAGCAGGAGGCGGGAGAACACCGGGGAGCTGTTTTTT. Its protein product is CASRRRENTGELFF.